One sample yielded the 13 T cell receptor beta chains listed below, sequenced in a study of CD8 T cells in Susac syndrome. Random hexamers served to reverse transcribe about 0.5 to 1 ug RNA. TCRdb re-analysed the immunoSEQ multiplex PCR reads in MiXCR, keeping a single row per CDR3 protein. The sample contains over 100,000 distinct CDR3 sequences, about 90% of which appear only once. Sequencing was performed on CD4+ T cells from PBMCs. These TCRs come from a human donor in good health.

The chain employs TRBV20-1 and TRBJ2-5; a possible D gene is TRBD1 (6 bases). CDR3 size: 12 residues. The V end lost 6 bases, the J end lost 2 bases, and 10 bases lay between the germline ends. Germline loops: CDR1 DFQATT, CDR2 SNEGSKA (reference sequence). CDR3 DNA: TGCAGTGCCGGGGACACTCAAGAGACCCAGTACTTC. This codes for CSAGDTQETQYF.

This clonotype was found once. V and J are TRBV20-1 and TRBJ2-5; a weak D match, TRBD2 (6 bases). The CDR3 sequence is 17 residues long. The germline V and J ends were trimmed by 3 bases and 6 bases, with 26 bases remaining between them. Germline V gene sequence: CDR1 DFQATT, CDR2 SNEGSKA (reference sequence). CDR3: CSARSSNRDSLVKTQYF. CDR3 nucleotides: TGCAGTGCTAGGAGCTCCAACCGGGACTCCCTGGTGAAGACCCAGTACTTC.

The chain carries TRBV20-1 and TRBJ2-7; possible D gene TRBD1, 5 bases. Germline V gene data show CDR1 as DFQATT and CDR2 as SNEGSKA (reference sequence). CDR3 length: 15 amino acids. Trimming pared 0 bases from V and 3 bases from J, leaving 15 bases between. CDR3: CSARDQAGNGYEQYF. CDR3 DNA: TGCAGTGCTAGAGATCAGGCAGGGAACGGCTACGAGCAGTACTTC.

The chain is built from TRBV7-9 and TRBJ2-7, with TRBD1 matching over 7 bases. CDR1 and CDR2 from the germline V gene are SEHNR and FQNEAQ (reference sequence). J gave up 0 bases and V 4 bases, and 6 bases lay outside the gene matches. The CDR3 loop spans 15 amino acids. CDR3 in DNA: TGTGCCAGCAGCTCTCGGGACAGTTACTCCTACGAGCAGTACTTC. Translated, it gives CASSSRDSYSYEQYF.

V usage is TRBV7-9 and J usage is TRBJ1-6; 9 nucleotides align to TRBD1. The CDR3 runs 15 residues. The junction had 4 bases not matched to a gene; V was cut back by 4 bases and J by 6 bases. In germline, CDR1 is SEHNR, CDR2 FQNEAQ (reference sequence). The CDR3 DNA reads TGTGCCAGCAGCTCACCGGGACAGGGTAATTCACCCCTCCACTTT. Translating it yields CASSSPGQGNSPLHF. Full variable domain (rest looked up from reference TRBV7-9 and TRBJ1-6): DTGVSQNPRHKITKRGQNVTFRCDPISEHNRLYWYRQTLGQGPEFLTYFQNEAQLEKSRLLSDRFSAERPKGSFSTLEIQRTEQGDSAMYLCASSSPGQGNSPLHFGNGTRLTVT.

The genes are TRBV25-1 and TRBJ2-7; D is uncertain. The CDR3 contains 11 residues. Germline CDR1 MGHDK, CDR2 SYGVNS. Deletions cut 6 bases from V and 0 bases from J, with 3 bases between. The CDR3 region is CASRLSYEQYF. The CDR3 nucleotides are TGTGCCAGCAGGCTCTCCTACGAGCAGTACTTC.

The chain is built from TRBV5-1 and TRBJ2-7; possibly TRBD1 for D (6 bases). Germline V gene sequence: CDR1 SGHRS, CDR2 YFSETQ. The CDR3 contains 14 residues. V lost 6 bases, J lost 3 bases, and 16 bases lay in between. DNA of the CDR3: TGCGCCAGCACTAGGGGTACAGGGAACTACGAGCAGTACTTC. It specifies CASTRGTGNYEQYF.

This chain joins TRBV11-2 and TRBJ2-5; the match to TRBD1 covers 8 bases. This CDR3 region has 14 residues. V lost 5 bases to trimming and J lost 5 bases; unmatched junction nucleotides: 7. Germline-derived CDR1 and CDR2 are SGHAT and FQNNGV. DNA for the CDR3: TGTGCCAGCAGCCCTCAGGGGGCAGGGGAGACCCAGTACTTC. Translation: CASSPQGAGETQYF. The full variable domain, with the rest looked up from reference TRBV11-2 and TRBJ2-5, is EAGVAQSPRYKIIEKRQSVAFWCNPISGHATLYWYQQILGQGPKLLIQFQNNGVVDDSQLPKDRFSAERLKGVDSTLKIQPAKLEDSAVYLCASSPQGAGETQYFGPGTRLLVL.

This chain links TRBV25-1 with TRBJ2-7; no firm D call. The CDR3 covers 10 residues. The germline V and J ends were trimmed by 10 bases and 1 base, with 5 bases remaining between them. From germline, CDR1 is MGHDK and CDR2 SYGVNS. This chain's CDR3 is CATGSYEQYF. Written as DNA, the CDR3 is TGTGCCACGGGTTCCTACGAGCAGTACTTC.

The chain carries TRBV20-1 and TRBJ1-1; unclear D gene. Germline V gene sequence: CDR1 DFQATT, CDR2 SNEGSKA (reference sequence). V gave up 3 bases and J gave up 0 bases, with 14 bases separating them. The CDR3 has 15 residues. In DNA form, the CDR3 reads TGCAGTGCTAGGATCTCAGGCCAACTGAACACTGAAGCTTTCTTT. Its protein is CSARISGQLNTEAFF.

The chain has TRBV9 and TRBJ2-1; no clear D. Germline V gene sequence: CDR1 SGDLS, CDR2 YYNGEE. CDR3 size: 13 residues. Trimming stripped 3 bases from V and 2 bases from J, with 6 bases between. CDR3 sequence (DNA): TGTGCCAGCAGCGGACCGCCCTACAATGAGCAGTTCTTC. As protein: CASSGPPYNEQFF.

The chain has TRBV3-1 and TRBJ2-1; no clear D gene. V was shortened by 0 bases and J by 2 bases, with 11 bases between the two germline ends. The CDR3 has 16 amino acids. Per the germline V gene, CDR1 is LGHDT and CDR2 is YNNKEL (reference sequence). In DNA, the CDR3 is TGTGCCAGCAGCCAAGATCTGACTGGTCCCTACAATGAGCAGTTCTTC. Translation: CASSQDLTGPYNEQFF.

The CDR3 spells CASSSGTDVNEQFF. In DNA, the CDR3 is TGTGCCAGCAGCTCCGGGACAGACGTCAATGAGCAGTTCTTC. The chain carries TRBV5-4 and TRBJ2-1, with 7 bases matching TRBD1. The V and J ends lost 3 bases and 6 bases, in that order; junction bases with no gene match: 6. CDR1 and CDR2 (germline): SGHNT, YYREEE (reference sequence). The CDR3 is 14 amino acids.